The TCR beta chain described here comes from a study of regulatory T cells in long-lasting Graves disease (dated by TCRdb to 2020 to 2022). Study-wide context: To count as having persistent Graves' disease, a patient had to have received antithyroid drug treatment for over 5 years with TSH receptor autoantibodies remaining persistently positive. This study used TCR sequencing and RNA sequencing of peripheral blood to compare persistent Graves' disease patients against newly diagnosed Graves' disease patients. A total of about 35 samples underwent TCR sequencing, from some 13 patients with persistent Graves' disease and 20 or so patients with newly diagnosed Graves' disease. In the clinical cohort, patients with persistent Graves' disease had used antithyroid drugs for an average of about 9.3 years. The study was conducted in China and was registered as a clinical trial. The study at large found these results: Only the TCR beta chain was sequenced and analyzed. More public clonotypes were shared among persistent patients (roughly 2,700) than among newly diagnosed patients (roughly 1,000). The small sample size was acknowledged by the authors as a limitation that may reduce accuracy. Persistent disease showed preferential use of TRBV28, TRBJ1-2 and TRBJ2-5, whereas newly diagnosed disease favored TRBV20-1 and TRBJ2-1. Compared with newly diagnosed patients, persistent Graves' disease patients had lower TCR Shannon entropy and fewer highly expanded clones, which suggests clonal expansion. Because the primary lesion, thyroid tissue, could not be accessed, the study looked at peripheral blood alone.

Regarding this clonotype: The clone's antigen remains unknown. Per-base quality was not reported, and no clone a single base away is much larger than it.

CDR1 and CDR2 were assigned from the germline V gene as SQVTM and ANQGSEA. The CDR3 runs 17 amino acids, cysteine and phenylalanine included. Here the CDR3 DNA is all that survives: 51 bases in frame from base 1. V and J lose 0 bases and 5 bases, and a span of 19 bases separates them. The library was generated by multiplex PCR. The instrument given in TCRdb is Illumina HiSeq 4000. To build TCR beta libraries, CDR3 regions were amplified by Arm-PCR using iRepertoire HTBI primers. Before sequencing, the PCR products went through gel purification. In the authors' own workflow: A total of around 59 TRBV and 14 TRBJ segments were identified across samples and were used for gene usage analysis of CDR3 amino acid clonotypes. COPE and FqMerger were used to merge filtered high-quality paired reads into contigs. BLAST was used to align contigs to the IMGT TRBV, TRBD and TRBJ reference genes, and CDR3 was defined following IMGT. Highly expanded clones were defined as clonotypes with a frequency above 0.1%. Repertoire diversity was measured by Shannon entropy, and V-J evenness by the Gini coefficient. A clonotype was considered public if more than one individual shared it. TCRdb cleaned the public reads at Q25 with fastp, built clones with MiXCR and kept in-frame beta chains. Identical CDR3 proteins give one entry, which carries the most common genes and DNA. The V and J calls, along with clone size, are taken from TCRdb and not from the paper's own processing. The sample includes about 310,000 distinct CDR3 sequences, with roughly a fifth observed a single time. The top ten clones comprise 56% of the sample.

Interpreted using the paper, the time point label stands for: persistent/refractory GD, antithyroid drugs over 5 years with positive TRAb. For both TCR sequencing and RNA sequencing, RNA was extracted from PBMCs in TRIzol. The diagnosis of Graves' disease was made according to American Thyroid Association guidelines. Recruitment of patients was carried out at an endocrinology department in Xi'an, China. From each patient, around 8.3 milliliters of peripheral blood was collected into an EDTA anticoagulant tube. PBMCs were isolated by Ficoll Paque Plus density gradient separation without further T cell sorting. An Agilent 2100 Bioanalyzer and agarose gel were used to check RNA quality, while a NanoDrop 2000 measured RNA concentration.

The TCR comes from a female donor with Graves disease. The specimen was peripheral blood mononuclear cells (PBMCs), collected when the disease was refractory, from a patient treated with antithyroid drugs. The chain is made from TRBV29-1 and TRBJ2-2, with TRBD2 perhaps the D gene, on 7 matching bases. The CDR3 region: CSVEEGGRMSGTGELFF. The nucleotide sequence reads as follows: TGCAGCGTTGAAGAGGGGGGGCGAATGTCGGGGACCGGGGAGCTGTTTTTT.